What follows are 20 T cell receptor beta chains derived from one specimen sequenced in a study of shared clonotypes between healthy human individuals. Sequencing used immunoSEQ multiplex PCR; TCRdb keeps in-frame clones, though not all of them. The sample records some 470,000 clones, 75% to 85% being singletons. Sequences were obtained from PBMCs. Receptor source: a woman in her 40s in good health. Some clones in this sample may be carry-over from other donors' samples.

This clone occurred many times. Other DNA sequences in this specimen translate into the identical CDR3. V usage is TRBV29-1 and J usage is TRBJ2-2; 13 bases are a match to TRBD2. Germline-derived CDR1 and CDR2 are SQVTM and ANQGSEA. This CDR3 spans 16 amino acids. The J segment lost 4 bases and the V segment lost 6 bases, leaving 8 bases of the junction unmatched. The CDR3 sequence: CSVPRTSGSSTGELFF. CDR3 bases: TGCAGCGTCCCCAGGACTAGCGGGAGCTCCACCGGGGAGCTGTTTTTT.

This chain uses TRBV7-2 with TRBJ2-1; a possible D gene is TRBD2 (5 bases). The germline V gene has CDR1 SGHTA and CDR2 FQGNSA. V lost 2 bases, J lost 4 bases, and 18 bases lay in between. The CDR3 loop spans 17 amino acids. CDR3 DNA sequence: TGTGCCAGCAGCTTATATGCCTTAGAGCGGTCTTACAATGAGCAGTTCTTC. Amino acids: CASSLYALERSYNEQFF.

The chain recombines TRBV30 with TRBJ2-7; TRBD2 might be the D (6 bases). V was shortened by 3 bases and J by 3 bases, with 15 bases between the two germline ends. The CDR3 runs 14 residues. The germline V gene encodes CDR1 GTSNPN and CDR2 SVGIG (reference sequence). For the CDR3, the DNA is TGTGCCTGGAGGGGAGGACGGAGCGGCTACGAGCAGTACTTC. It specifies CAWRGGRSGYEQYF. Based on the CDR3 plus reference TRBV30 and TRBJ2-7, the full variable domain is SQTIHQWPATLVQPVGSPLSLECTVEGTSNPNLYWYRQAAGRGLQLLFYSVGIGQISSEVPQNLSASRPQDRQFILSSKKLLLSDSGFYLCAWRGGRSGYEQYFGPGTRLTVT.

V is TRBV28 and J is TRBJ1-5; 9 bases agree with TRBD1. The CDR3 runs to 15 residues. CDR1 and CDR2 from the germline V gene are MDHEN and SYDVKM. V shed 7 bases and J 6 bases; nucleotides not matched to a gene: 10. In nucleotides, the CDR3 is TGTGCCAGCAAAGATACAGGGGGCGTTTCTCAGCCCCAGCATTTT. This gives the protein CASKDTGGVSQPQHF.

Details on this clone: No conserved phenylalanine or tryptophan is present at the end of the CDR3, so a read error is the likely explanation. This rearrangement joins TRBV27 to TRBJ1-2; 9 bases agree with TRBD1. V dropped 2 bases and J dropped 6; count of bases not matched to a gene: 13. The germline V gene encodes CDR1 MNHEY and CDR2 SMNVEV (reference sequence). The CDR3 totals 17 residues. CDR3 residues: CASSLGASGTGLDGYTL. DNA of the CDR3: TGTGCCAGCAGTTTAGGGGCCTCCGGGACAGGGCTGGATGGCTACACCCTC.

V usage is TRBV7-3 and J usage is TRBJ2-5; perhaps TRBD2 as D (6 bases). Germline CDR1 SGHTA, CDR2 FQGTGA. The V end was cut by 5 bases, the J end by 5 bases, with 18 bases between. CDR3 length equals 15 residues. The DNA for the CDR3 is TGTGCCAGCAGCCAAACCCCCGCTAGCGTGGAGACCCAGTACTTC. This translates into CASSQTPASVETQYF.

The V call is TRBV13, the J call TRBJ1-2; TRBD1 matches at 7 bases. After removal of 5 bases from V and 7 bases from J, the junction contained 16 bases not matched to a gene. This CDR3 comprises 16 residues. The germline gives CDR1 PRHDT, CDR2 FYEKMQ (reference sequence). The DNA of the CDR3 is TGTGCCAGCAGCGCCAGCCGGACAGGCCTCCGGGGTGGCTACACCTTC. Residues: CASSASRTGLRGGYTF.

This clone has more than one count but fewer than ten. The chain combines TRBV11-2 with TRBJ1-4, with 8 bases aligning to TRBD1. V gave up 5 bases and J gave up 7 bases; unmatched junction bases: 6. The CDR3 runs to 14 residues. CDR1 is SGHAT, CDR2 FQNNGV, per germline. The CDR3 DNA follows: TGTGCCAGCAGCCCGGACAGGGTAGTTGAAAAACTGTTTTTT. This codes for CASSPDRVVEKLFF.

This clone was detected once. Other DNA sequences within the sample encode an identical CDR3. The chain combines TRBV5-6 with TRBJ2-5; 7 bases are shared with TRBD1. Germline-derived CDR1 and CDR2 are SGHDT and YYEEEE. The junction had 5 bases not matched to a gene; V was cut back by 1 base and J by 2 bases. The CDR3 runs 15 residues. CDR3 sequence (DNA): TGTGCCAGCAGCTTGACAGGGGTAGGGCAAGAGACCCAGTACTTC. This codes for CASSLTGVGQETQYF.

Points on this clone: Different DNA sequences within this sample yield the same CDR3. CDR3: CASSEGYIYEQYF. As DNA, the CDR3 is TGTGCCAGCAGTGAGGGCTACATCTACGAGCAGTACTTC. J is TRBJ2-7 and V is TRBV25-1; no definite D call. The CDR3 extends over 13 amino acids. The germline gives CDR1 MGHDK, CDR2 SYGVNS. Trimming stripped 3 bases from V and 3 bases from J, with 9 bases between.

This clone came up once. A single base separates this from a much larger clone, so it may be a read error. This CDR3 reads CASSLGTDTQYF. DNA for the CDR3: TGTGCCAGCAGCCTAGGGACAGATACGCAGTATTTT. The chain recombines TRBV11-3 with TRBJ2-3; unclear D gene. The CDR3 covers 12 residues. V lost 5 bases and J 3 bases, leaving 6 bases between the germline ends. CDR1 SGHNT and CDR2 YENEEA come from the germline V gene.

CDR3: CASSLERTRFYNEQFF. The CDR3 coding sequence is TGTGCCAGCAGCTTAGAGAGGACTAGATTCTACAATGAGCAGTTCTTC. The chain couples TRBV11-2 to TRBJ2-1; TRBD2 matches at 7 bases. The CDR3 loop spans 16 amino acids. The trim removed 0 bases at V and 3 bases at J, leaving 5 bases unmatched. Germline CDR1 and CDR2: SGHAT and FQNNGV.

This chain joins TRBV10-1 and TRBJ1-4; TRBD1 aligns across 9 bases. The CDR3 has 17 residues. V gave up 6 bases and J gave up 3 bases; unmatched junction bases: 11. Germline CDR1 is WNHNN and CDR2 is SYGVQD (reference sequence). CDR3: CASSAGTGMVANEKLFF. CDR3 coding DNA: TGCGCCAGCAGCGCCGGGACAGGGATGGTGGCTAATGAAAAACTGTTTTTT.

Details on this clone: The junction departs from the called germline gene at one end, perhaps through a read error. The chain combines TRBV30 with TRBJ1-1; D uncertain. Germline CDR1 is GTSNPN and CDR2 is SVGIG (reference sequence). This CDR3 is built from 15 residues. The CDR3 sequence is CAWSVWPSRNAEAFF. The CDR3 coding sequence is TGTGCCTGGAGTGTATGGCCCTCCAGGAACGCTGAAGCTTTCTTT.

The chain combines TRBV5-1 with TRBJ2-3, with 7 bases matching TRBD1. Germline V CDR1 and CDR2: SGHRS, YFSETQ. The V segment lost 4 bases and the J segment 4 bases; nucleotides outside the gene matches: 15. This CDR3 contains 17 residues. The CDR3 is CASSTNYRGGLADTQYF. As DNA, the CDR3 is TGCGCCAGCAGCACAAACTACAGGGGTGGTCTGGCAGATACGCAGTATTTT.

V is TRBV5-5 and J is TRBJ1-5; D remains unclear. The V end was cut by 0 bases, the J end by 3 bases, with 7 bases between. Germline CDR1 SGHKS, CDR2 YYEKEE (reference sequence). The CDR3 runs to 14 residues. For the CDR3, the DNA is TGTGCCAGCAGCTTGGACGGGAACAATCAGCCCCAGCATTTT. Translating gives CASSLDGNNQPQHF.

This chain links TRBV18 with TRBJ2-2, with 10 bases identical to TRBD1. The germline V gene encodes CDR1 KGHSH and CDR2 LQKENI. This CDR3 spans 16 amino acids. J was trimmed by 4 bases and V by 1 base; bases with no gene match: 3. The CDR3 nucleotides read TGTGCCAGCTCACCACAGACAGGGGGCATCACCGGGGAGCTGTTTTTT. It encodes CASSPQTGGITGELFF.

This clone has a handful of counts. The CDR3 is CASRNNPNTEAFF. The CDR3 bases are TGTGCCAGCAGGAACAACCCCAACACTGAAGCTTTCTTT. This chain uses TRBV6-1 with TRBJ1-1; D call uncertain. The CDR3 consists of 13 residues. Germline lookup yields CDR1 MNHNS and CDR2 SASEGT. V shed 6 bases and J shed 2 bases, with 10 bases lying between them.

This clone was picked up one time. The chain recombines TRBV7-2 with TRBJ2-7; D gene unclear. The CDR3 is 13 amino acids. Between the trimmed V and J ends, which lost 2 bases and 6 bases, there was a span of 11 bases. CDR1 is SGHTA, CDR2 FQGNSA, per germline. In DNA form, the CDR3 reads TGTGCCAGCAGCTTAAGGGCTACCTCCGAGCAGTACTTC. Amino acid sequence: CASSLRATSEQYF.

The sample holds many counts of this clone. CDR3 region: CASSLGGSAGYGYTF. The CDR3 nucleotides are TGTGCCAGCAGCTTGGGGGGGTCGGCGGGCTATGGCTACACCTTC. The V gene is TRBV11-2, the J gene TRBJ1-2, with D maybe TRBD1 (5 bases). V shed 3 bases and J shed 4 bases, with 15 bases lying between them. This CDR3 has 15 residues. Germline V CDR1 and CDR2: SGHAT, FQNNGV.